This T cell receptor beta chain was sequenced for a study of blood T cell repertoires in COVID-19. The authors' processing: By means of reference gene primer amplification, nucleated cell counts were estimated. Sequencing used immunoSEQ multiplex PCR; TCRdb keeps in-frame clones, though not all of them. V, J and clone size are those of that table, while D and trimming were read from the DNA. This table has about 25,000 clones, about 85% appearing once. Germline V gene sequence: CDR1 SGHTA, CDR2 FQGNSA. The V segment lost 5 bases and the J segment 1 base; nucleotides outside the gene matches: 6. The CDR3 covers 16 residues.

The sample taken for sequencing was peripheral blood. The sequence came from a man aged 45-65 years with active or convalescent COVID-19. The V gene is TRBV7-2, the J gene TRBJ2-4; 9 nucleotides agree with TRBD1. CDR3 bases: TGTGCCAGCAGCCCGGGACAGGGAAGGGCCAAAAACATTCAGTACTTC. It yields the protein CASSPGQGRAKNIQYF.